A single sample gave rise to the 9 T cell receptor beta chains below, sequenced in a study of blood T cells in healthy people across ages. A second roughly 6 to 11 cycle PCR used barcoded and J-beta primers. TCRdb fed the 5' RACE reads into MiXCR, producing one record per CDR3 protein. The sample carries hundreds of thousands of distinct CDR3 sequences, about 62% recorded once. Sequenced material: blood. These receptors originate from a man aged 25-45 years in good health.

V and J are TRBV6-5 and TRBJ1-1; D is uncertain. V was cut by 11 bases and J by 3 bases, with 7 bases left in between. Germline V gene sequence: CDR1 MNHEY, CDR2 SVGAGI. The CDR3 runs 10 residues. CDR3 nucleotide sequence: TGTGCCGCAGAACACACTGAAGCTTTCTTT. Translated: CAAEHTEAFF.

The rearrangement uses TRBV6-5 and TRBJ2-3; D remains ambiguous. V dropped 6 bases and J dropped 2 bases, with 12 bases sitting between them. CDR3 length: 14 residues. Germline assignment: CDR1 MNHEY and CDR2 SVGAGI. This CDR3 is CASSDLVYTDTQYF. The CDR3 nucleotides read TGTGCCAGCAGCGACCTTGTATACACAGATACGCAGTATTTT.

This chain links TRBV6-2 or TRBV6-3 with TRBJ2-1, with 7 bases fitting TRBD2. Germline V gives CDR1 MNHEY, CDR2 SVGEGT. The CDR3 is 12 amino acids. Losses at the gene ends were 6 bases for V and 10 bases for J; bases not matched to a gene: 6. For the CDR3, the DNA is TGTGCCAGCAGCTACGGGGGGTGGGAGCAGTTCTTC. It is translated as CASSYGGWEQFF.

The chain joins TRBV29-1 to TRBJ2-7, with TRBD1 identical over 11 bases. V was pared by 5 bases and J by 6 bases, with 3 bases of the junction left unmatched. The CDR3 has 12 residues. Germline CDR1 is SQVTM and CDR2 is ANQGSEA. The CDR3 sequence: CSVMGQGVEQYF. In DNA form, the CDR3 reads TGCAGCGTTATGGGACAGGGGGTCGAGCAGTACTTC.

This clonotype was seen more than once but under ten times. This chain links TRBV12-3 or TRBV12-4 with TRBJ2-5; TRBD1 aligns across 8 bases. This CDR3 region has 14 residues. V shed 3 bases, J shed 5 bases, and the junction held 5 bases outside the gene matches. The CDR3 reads CASSFQGAWETQYF. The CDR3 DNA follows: TGTGCCAGCAGTTTTCAGGGGGCCTGGGAGACCCAGTACTTC.

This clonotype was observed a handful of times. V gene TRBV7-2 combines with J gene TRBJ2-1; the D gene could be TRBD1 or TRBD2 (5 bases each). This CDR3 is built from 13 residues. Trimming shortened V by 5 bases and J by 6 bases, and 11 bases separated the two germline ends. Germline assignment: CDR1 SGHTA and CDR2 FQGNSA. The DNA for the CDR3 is TGTGCCAGCAGCCCGAGGGGTAGCAATGAGCAGTTCTTC. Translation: CASSPRGSNEQFF.

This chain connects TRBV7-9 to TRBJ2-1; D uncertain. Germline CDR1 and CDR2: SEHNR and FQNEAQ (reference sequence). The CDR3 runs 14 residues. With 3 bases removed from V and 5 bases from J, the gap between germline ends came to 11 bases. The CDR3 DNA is TGTGCCAGCAGCTTTCTTTCTAGGGACAATGAGCAGTTCTTC. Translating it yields CASSFLSRDNEQFF.

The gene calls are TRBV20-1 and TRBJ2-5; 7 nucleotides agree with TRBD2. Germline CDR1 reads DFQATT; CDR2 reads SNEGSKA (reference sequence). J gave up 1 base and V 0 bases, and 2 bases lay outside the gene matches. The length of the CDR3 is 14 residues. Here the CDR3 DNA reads TGCAGTGCTAGAGATCGACTAGCCCAAGAGACCCAGTACTTC. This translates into CSARDRLAQETQYF.

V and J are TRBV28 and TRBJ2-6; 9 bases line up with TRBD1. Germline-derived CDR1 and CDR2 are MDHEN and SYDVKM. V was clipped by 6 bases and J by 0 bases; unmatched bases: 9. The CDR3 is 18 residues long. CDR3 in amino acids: CASSGTGHRNSGANVLTF. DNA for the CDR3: TGTGCCAGCAGCGGGACAGGGCATAGGAACTCTGGGGCCAACGTCCTGACTTTC.